This entry describes one T cell receptor beta chain. Its antigen is as yet unknown. The sample comes from a study of OX40 agonist ivuxolimab in advanced cancers. Study information: The mean age was roughly 60 years, ranging from 23 to 79, with around four fifths of participants male.

Sequencing used immunoSEQ multiplex PCR; TCRdb keeps in-frame clones, though not all of them. The table records around 39,000 clones, more than 75% of them present only once. Study observations and caveats: Blood T cells, both CD4+ and CD8+, expanded clonally by week 6 at 0.1 to 3.0 mg/kg.

This TCR was recovered from an adult with an advanced solid tumor such as melanoma, head and neck, liver or kidney cancer. The sequencing used CD4+ or CD8+ T cells sorted from blood, collected in a trial of the OX40 agonist ivuxolimab.

In DNA form, the CDR3 reads TGTGCCAGCAGTCAACCCTGGGGGGTGGGGGGCACAGATACGCAGTATTTT. It translates to CASSQPWGVGGTDTQYF. This chain connects TRBV28 to TRBJ2-3; tentative D call: TRBD2 (6 bases). V lost 5 bases and J 1 base, leaving 19 bases between the germline ends. Germline-derived CDR1 and CDR2 are MDHEN and SYDVKM. The CDR3 spans 17 residues. Complete variable domain (other parts from reference TRBV28 and TRBJ2-3): DVKVTQSSRYLVKRTGEKVFLECVQDMDHENMFWYRQDPGLGLRLIYFSYDVKMKEKGDIPEGYSVSREKKERFSLILESASTNQTSMYLCASSQPWGVGGTDTQYFGPGTRLTVL.